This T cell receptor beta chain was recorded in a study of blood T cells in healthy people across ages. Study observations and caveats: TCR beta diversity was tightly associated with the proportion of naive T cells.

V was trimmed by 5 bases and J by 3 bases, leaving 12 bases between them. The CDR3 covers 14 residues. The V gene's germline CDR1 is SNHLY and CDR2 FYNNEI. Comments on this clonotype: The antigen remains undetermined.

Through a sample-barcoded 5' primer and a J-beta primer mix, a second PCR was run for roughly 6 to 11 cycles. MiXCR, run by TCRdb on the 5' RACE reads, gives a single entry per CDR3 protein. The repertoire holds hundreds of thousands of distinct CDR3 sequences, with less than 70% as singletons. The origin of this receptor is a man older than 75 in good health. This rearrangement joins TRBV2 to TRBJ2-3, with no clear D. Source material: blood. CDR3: CASSPSLGTDTQYF. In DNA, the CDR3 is TGTGCCAGCAGTCCGAGCCTTGGGACAGATACGCAGTATTTT.